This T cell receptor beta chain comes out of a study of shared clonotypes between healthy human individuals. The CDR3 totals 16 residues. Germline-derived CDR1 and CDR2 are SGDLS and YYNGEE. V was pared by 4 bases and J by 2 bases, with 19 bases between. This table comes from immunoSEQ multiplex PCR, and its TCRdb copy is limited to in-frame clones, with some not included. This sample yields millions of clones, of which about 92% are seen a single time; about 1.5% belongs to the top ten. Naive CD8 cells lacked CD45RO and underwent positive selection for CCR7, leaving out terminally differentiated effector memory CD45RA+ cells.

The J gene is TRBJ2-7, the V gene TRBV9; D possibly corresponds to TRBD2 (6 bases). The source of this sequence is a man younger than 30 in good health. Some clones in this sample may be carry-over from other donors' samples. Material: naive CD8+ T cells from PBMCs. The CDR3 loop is CASSKRPGLGPYEQYF. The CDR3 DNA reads TGTGCCAGCAGCAAACGGCCGGGACTGGGACCCTACGAGCAGTACTTC.